This T cell receptor beta chain was sequenced during a study of T cell repertoires in cytomegalovirus infection (dated by TCRdb to the late 2010s). Regarding the complete study: The peptide stimulations were aimed at well-studied HLA-B-restricted epitopes as well as recently identified HLA-C-restricted CMV epitopes, whose presentation resists viral immunomodulation. The HLA type of each donor mattered for the analysis, because public TCR beta signatures pointed to carriage of CMV infection along with the matching HLA type. Results the study describes overall, beyond this receptor: Carriers of CMV infection plus the relevant HLA type were discriminated by the cumulative frequency of public TCR beta family members in the study cohort and in an independent approximately 340-donor cohort. The ex vivo response was dominated by HLA-C-restricted CMV-specific TCR beta clonotypes, which also provided the single most frequent clonotype in two of eight donors.

For sequencing, an Illumina HiSeq 1500 was employed. TCRdb passed the public sequencing reads through fastp at Q25 and MiXCR, retaining productive beta sequences. Rows with a matching CDR3 protein are joined into one entry that keeps the most common DNA and genes. The sample profile shows 700,000 to 850,000 distinct CDR3 sequences; approximately 29% of them were found once. The ten top clones hold around 11% of the sample. To note about this clonotype: The antigen this receptor binds is unknown. Per-nucleotide qualities are absent, and no much larger clonotype sits a single base away.

The treatment or condition label of this sample denotes: in vitro stimulation with specific CMV peptide epitopes to enrich CMV-specific T cells. There are 16 amino acids in the CDR3, from cysteine to phenylalanine inclusive. Only the CDR3 DNA is retained, 48 bases long and in frame from the first base. In the germline V gene, CDR1 corresponds to SGHVS and CDR2 to FNYEAQ. Trimming removed 2 bases from V and 1 base from J; the gene matches leave 7 bases unexplained. This chain is built from TRBV7-6 and TRBJ2-5, and 7 junction bases match TRBD1. The sample consisted of cultured CD8+ T cells from PBMCs, taken from culture after CMV antigen stimulation. This TCR came from a human donor in good health (CMV status not recorded). Some clones in this sample may be carry-over from other donors' samples. CDR3 protein: CASSLYRTGTQETQYF. The DNA is TGTGCCAGCAGCTTATACCGGACAGGAACCCAAGAGACCCAGTACTTC.